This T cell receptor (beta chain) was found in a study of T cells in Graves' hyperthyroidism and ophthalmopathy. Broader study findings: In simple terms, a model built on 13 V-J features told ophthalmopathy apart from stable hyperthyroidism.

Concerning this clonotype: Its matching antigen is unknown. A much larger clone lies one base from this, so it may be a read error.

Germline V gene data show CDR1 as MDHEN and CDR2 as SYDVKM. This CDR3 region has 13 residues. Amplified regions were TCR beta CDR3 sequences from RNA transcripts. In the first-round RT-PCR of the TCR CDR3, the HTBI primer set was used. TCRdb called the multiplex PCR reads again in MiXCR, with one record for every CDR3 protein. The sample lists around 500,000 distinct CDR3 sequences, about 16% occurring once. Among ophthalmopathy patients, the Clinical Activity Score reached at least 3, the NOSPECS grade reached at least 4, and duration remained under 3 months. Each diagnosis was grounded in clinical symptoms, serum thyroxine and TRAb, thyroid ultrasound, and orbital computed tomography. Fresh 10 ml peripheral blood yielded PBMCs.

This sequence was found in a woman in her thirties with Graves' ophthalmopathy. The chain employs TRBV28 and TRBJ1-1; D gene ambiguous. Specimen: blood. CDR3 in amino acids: CTSIVGGYTEAFF. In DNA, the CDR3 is TGTACCAGCATTGTGGGAGGGTACACTGAAGCTTTCTTT.